The 24 T cell receptor beta chains listed next were all sequenced from one sample in a study of T-cell reconstitution after alpha-beta-depleted transplantation in children. During its preparation, the TCRbeta library received unique molecular identifiers. Using its own MiXCR run on the PCR reads, TCRdb lists one record per CDR3 protein. This table has some 530,000 distinct CDR3 sequences, around 13% appearing once. Sequencing used PBMCs from the stem cell graft donor, obtained from the stem cell graft. The receptors were sampled from a human donor who donated a stem cell graft to a child with combined immunodeficiency.

This clonotype showed up many times. V and J are TRBV5-1 and TRBJ2-7, with a possible D match to TRBD2 (6 bases). This CDR3 has 13 residues. The germline CDR1 and CDR2 sequences are SGHRS and YFSETQ. Trimming shortened V by 7 bases and J by 0 bases, and 11 bases separated the two germline ends. CDR3 nucleotides: TGCGCCAGCCGCCCCGGGAGCTCCTACGAGCAGTACTTC. Its protein product is CASRPGSSYEQYF.

This clonotype was seen repeatedly, ten times or more. The chain has TRBV29-1 and TRBJ2-2, with 10 bases fitting TRBD2. J lost 6 bases, V lost 4 bases, and 8 bases had no gene match. Germline CDR1 SQVTM, CDR2 ANQGSEA. The CDR3 loop spans 15 amino acids. The CDR3 is CSVGRSSGSPGELFF. CDR3 DNA sequence: TGCAGCGTTGGAAGGTCTAGCGGGAGTCCCGGGGAGCTGTTTTTT.

The chain uses TRBV5-1 and TRBJ1-3, with TRBD1 matching over 8 bases. The CDR3 is made up of 17 amino acids. Looked up from germline, CDR1 is SGHRS and CDR2 is YFSETQ. With 0 bases clipped from V and 2 bases from J, the junction kept 7 bases outside the gene matches. The CDR3 loop reads CASSLGLRQGTGNTIYF. CDR3 in DNA: TGCGCCAGCAGCTTGGGACTACGACAGGGGACTGGAAACACCATATATTTT.

There are a few counts of this clonotype. The chain couples TRBV20-1 to TRBJ1-2, with a weak D call TRBD1 (5 bases). V lost 3 bases, J lost 4 bases, and 9 bases lay in between. The germline gives CDR1 DFQATT, CDR2 SNEGSKA (reference sequence). This CDR3 has 12 residues. The CDR3 bases are TGCAGTGCTAGTGTAGGGGCCTATGGCTACACCTTC. Protein sequence: CSASVGAYGYTF.

This clonotype was recorded a few times. The V and J genes are TRBV4-3 and TRBJ2-1; D could derive from TRBD1 or TRBD2 (5 bases each). CDR3 length: 16 residues. Trimming cost V 4 bases and J 0 bases, with 13 bases left between them. Germline V CDR1 and CDR2: LGHNA, YSLEER. As DNA, the CDR3 is TGCGCCAGCAGCCCGAGGGGCGTGAGCTCCTACAATGAGCAGTTCTTC. It yields the protein CASSPRGVSSYNEQFF.

The V gene is TRBV6-5, the J gene TRBJ2-7; D is unresolved. Trimming pared 3 bases from V and 0 bases from J, leaving 9 bases between. This CDR3 has 14 amino acids. The germline gives CDR1 MNHEY, CDR2 SVGAGI. The DNA for the CDR3 is TGTGCCAGCAGTTATACCAGACTCTCCTACGAGCAGTACTTC. Protein product: CASSYTRLSYEQYF.

This clonotype was seen many times. The chain carries TRBV7-3 and TRBJ2-7, with 9 bases aligning to TRBD1. The CDR3 runs to 13 residues. Germline V gene lookup returns CDR1 SGHTA and CDR2 FQGTGA. V gave up 5 bases and J gave up 5 bases; unmatched junction bases: 4. CDR3 in amino acids: CASSRGTGNEQYF. In DNA form, the CDR3 reads TGTGCCAGCAGCCGCGGGACAGGGAACGAGCAGTACTTC.

The sample holds many counts of this clonotype. The rearrangement uses TRBV7-2 and TRBJ2-7; tentative D call: TRBD2 (5 bases). V dropped 1 base and J dropped 0 bases, with 7 bases sitting between them. CDR1 and CDR2 (germline): SGHTA, FQGNSA. The length of the CDR3 is 14 residues. DNA of the CDR3: TGTGCCAGCAGCTTAGGAGGGAACTCCTACGAGCAGTACTTC. It translates to CASSLGGNSYEQYF.

The CDR3 nucleotides read TGTGCCAGCAGTTACACCTACATGGCGGCTAATAGCAATCAGCCCCAGCATTTT. Translating gives CASSYTYMAANSNQPQHF. The chain joins TRBV6-5 to TRBJ1-5, with D unclear. Per the germline V gene, CDR1 is MNHEY and CDR2 is SVGAGI. This CDR3 comprises 18 residues. Trimming removed 2 bases from V and 0 bases from J, with 17 bases in between.

This clonotype was detected only a few times. The CDR3 loop is CATSGPGGNQETQYF. CDR3 DNA sequence: TGTGCCACCAGCGGTCCGGGCGGGAACCAAGAGACCCAGTACTTC. The gene calls are TRBV24-1 and TRBJ2-5, with TRBD2 as a possible D gene (6 bases). Germline CDR1 reads KGHDR; CDR2 reads SFDVKD. CDR3 length: 15 residues. Trimming left V 7 bases short and J 0 bases short, with 14 bases between.

Ten or more counts support this clonotype. The chain links TRBV12-3 or TRBV12-4 to TRBJ2-5, with D unclear. The length of the CDR3 is 14 residues. Trimming removed 4 bases from V and 4 bases from J, with 13 bases in between. CDR3 residues: CASSYEHGGETQYF. In DNA form, the CDR3 reads TGTGCCAGCAGTTACGAACACGGTGGAGAGACCCAGTACTTC.

The V call is TRBV12-3 or TRBV12-4, the J call TRBJ2-5; D unclear. CDR3 length: 13 amino acids. V lost 3 bases and J lost 5, with 10 bases in between. CDR3 DNA: TGTGCCAGCAGTTTCGAGGTGGGGGAGACCCAGTACTTC. It codes for CASSFEVGETQYF.

This chain connects TRBV10-3 to TRBJ2-2; unclear D gene. The germline CDR1 and CDR2 sequences are ENHRY and SYGVKD. V lost 0 bases, J lost 7 bases, and 6 bases lay in between. This CDR3 has 13 amino acids. The CDR3 DNA reads TGTGCCATCAGTGAGTCGGTGCGCGGGGAGCTGTTTTTT. This sequence encodes CAISESVRGELFF.

This clonotype was counted ten times or more. V usage is TRBV6-1 and J usage is TRBJ2-1, with 9 bases that match TRBD2. After removal of 0 bases from V and 2 bases from J, the junction contained 8 bases not matched to a gene. CDR1 and CDR2 from the germline V gene are MNHNS and SASEGT. The CDR3 is 18 amino acids. The CDR3 nucleotides read TGTGCCAGCAGTGAAGCGCTTGTGGTAGCGGGAGCCTACAATGAGCAGTTCTTC. It specifies CASSEALVVAGAYNEQFF.

This clonotype occurred a few times. This chain's CDR3 is CASSAGVHHTDTQYF. The CDR3 nucleotides are TGTGCCAGCAGCGCGGGGGTACACCACACAGATACGCAGTATTTT. The V and J genes are TRBV9 and TRBJ2-3; D possibly corresponds to TRBD2 (6 bases). The CDR3 has 15 amino acids. The germline V and J ends were trimmed by 3 bases and 2 bases, with 13 bases remaining between them. Per germline, CDR1 SGDLS and CDR2 YYNGEE.

The genes are TRBV18 and TRBJ2-7, with 10 bases aligning to TRBD2. V lost 5 bases to trimming and J lost 3 bases; unmatched junction nucleotides: 7. The germline V gene has CDR1 KGHSH and CDR2 LQKENI. There are 15 residues in the CDR3. CDR3 sequence: CASSFSAGGDYEQYF. CDR3 DNA sequence: TGTGCCAGCTCATTTTCAGCGGGGGGGGACTACGAGCAGTACTTC.

In this sample, this clonotype turned up many times. The chain joins TRBV15 to TRBJ2-5, with D perhaps TRBD1 (6 bases). Germline CDR1 reads LNHNV; CDR2 reads YYDKDF (reference sequence). The V end lost 1 base, the J end lost 3 bases, and 9 bases lay between the germline ends. The CDR3 extends over 14 amino acids. Here the CDR3 DNA reads TGTGCCACCAGCAGAGGACGGACAGAAGAGACCCAGTACTTC. Residues: CATSRGRTEETQYF.

This chain joins TRBV12-3 or TRBV12-4 and TRBJ2-7; 7 nucleotides agree with TRBD1. This CDR3 is 18 amino acids long. The trim removed 4 bases at V and 5 bases at J, leaving 20 bases unmatched. The CDR3 DNA sequence: TGTGCCAGCAGTTCGACAGGGTTTGGATTCTGGGGTCTCGACGAGCAGTACTTC. Its translation: CASSSTGFGFWGLDEQYF.

This sequence joins TRBV5-8 and TRBJ1-5, with 12 bases aligning to TRBD1. The CDR3 contains 16 residues. Germline V gene data show CDR1 as SGHTS and CDR2 as YDEGEE. J lost 7 bases, V lost 2 bases, and 7 bases had no gene match. CDR3 protein: CASSFGTGGARQPQHF. The CDR3 DNA reads TGTGCCAGCAGCTTTGGGACAGGGGGCGCCAGGCAGCCCCAGCATTTT. Complete variable domain (other parts from reference TRBV5-8 and TRBJ1-5): EAGVTQSPTHLIKTRGQQATLRCSPISGHTSVYWYQQALGLGLQFLLWYDEGEERNRGNFPPRFSGRQFPNYSSELNVNALELEDSALYLCASSFGTGGARQPQHFGDGTRLSIL.

The chain uses TRBV12-3 or TRBV12-4 and TRBJ2-3; a weak D match, TRBD2 (5 bases). V dropped 6 bases and J dropped 7 bases, with 8 bases sitting between them. This CDR3 is 11 amino acids long. The CDR3 coding sequence is TGTGCCAGCAGGAGGGAGTATACGCAGTATTTT. Protein: CASRREYTQYF.

The chain uses TRBV7-9 and TRBJ2-1; D call uncertain. Germline-derived CDR1 and CDR2 are SEHNR and FQNEAQ (reference sequence). The CDR3 is 15 residues long. V was shortened by 6 bases and J by 4 bases, with 16 bases between the two germline ends. CDR3 DNA: TGTGCCAGCAGGGCCGCTGGGGAACCTTACAATGAGCAGTTCTTC. This sequence encodes CASRAAGEPYNEQFF.

The sample holds a few counts of this clonotype. The CDR3 spells CASSPPTKSYEQYF. CDR3 nucleotides: TGTGCCAGCAGCCCACCGACAAAATCCTACGAGCAGTACTTC. The chain has TRBV7-9 and TRBJ2-7; D is unclear. Germline V gene lookup returns CDR1 SEHNR and CDR2 FQNEAQ (reference sequence). The CDR3 is 14 amino acids. With 5 bases removed from V and 1 base from J, the gap between germline ends came to 12 bases. The whole variable domain, remainder taken from reference TRBV7-9 and TRBJ2-7, is DTGVSQNPRHKITKRGQNVTFRCDPISEHNRLYWYRQTLGQGPEFLTYFQNEAQLEKSRLLSDRFSAERPKGSFSTLEIQRTEQGDSAMYLCASSPPTKSYEQYFGPGTRLTVT.

There are many counts of this clonotype. The chain combines TRBV9 with TRBJ2-1; either TRBD1 or TRBD2 may supply D (5 bases each). The length of the CDR3 is 13 residues. Per the germline V gene, CDR1 is SGDLS and CDR2 is YYNGEE. V was shortened by 7 bases and J by 3 bases, with 11 bases between the two germline ends. CDR3 bases: TGTGCCAGCTCCGGGGCTAACTACAATGAGCAGTTCTTC. Its translation is CASSGANYNEQFF.

This clonotype was seen many times. The rearrangement links TRBV4-3 to TRBJ2-7, with a tentative D call TRBD1 (6 bases). This CDR3 contains 15 residues. Trimming took 3 bases from V and 6 from J, leaving 18 bases between them. Germline loops: CDR1 LGHNA, CDR2 YSLEER. CDR3 nucleotide sequence: TGCGCCAGCAGCCAGGGTACAGGGATTGGGGCCGAGCAGTACTTC. This codes for CASSQGTGIGAEQYF.